The 18 T cell receptor beta chains presented below share a single source sample, sequenced in a study of CD8 T cells in Susac syndrome. An amount of RNA that ranged from about 0.45 to 1 ug was reverse transcribed with random hexamers. TCRdb called the immunoSEQ multiplex PCR reads again in MiXCR, with one record for every CDR3 protein. The sample lists about 190,000 distinct CDR3 sequences; 85% to 95% were seen once. Sample: CD8+ T cells from PBMCs. The receptors originated from a human donor with Susac syndrome.

This rearrangement joins TRBV28 to TRBJ2-1; a possible D gene is TRBD2 (6 bases). Germline V gene lookup returns CDR1 MDHEN and CDR2 SYDVKM. V lost 6 bases, J lost 8 bases, and 17 bases lay in between. CDR3 length equals 14 residues. The CDR3 sequence: CASREVGTGHEQFF. The DNA for the CDR3 is TGTGCCAGCAGGGAGGTTGGGACTGGGCATGAGCAGTTCTTC.

The rearrangement joins TRBV28 to TRBJ2-1, with a possible D match to TRBD2 (5 bases). Per the germline V gene, CDR1 is MDHEN and CDR2 is SYDVKM. This CDR3 is built from 14 residues. Deletions cut 3 bases from V and 4 bases from J, with 10 bases between. CDR3 in amino acids: CASSFVREYNEQFF. As DNA, the CDR3 is TGTGCCAGCAGTTTTGTGAGGGAATACAATGAGCAGTTCTTC.

V and J are TRBV5-1 and TRBJ2-1; TRBD2 matches at 10 bases. The CDR3 totals 15 residues. Trimming at V came to 1 base and at J to 6 bases, leaving 4 bases not matched to a gene. CDR1 and CDR2 from the germline V gene are SGHRS and YFSETQ. The CDR3 here is CASSLISGGANEQFF. In DNA, the CDR3 is TGCGCCAGCAGCTTGATCAGCGGGGGGGCCAATGAGCAGTTCTTC. Full variable domain (missing parts from reference TRBV5-1 and TRBJ2-1): KAGVTQTPRYLIKTRGQQVTLSCSPISGHRSVSWYQQTPGQGLQFLFEYFSETQRNKGNFPGRFSGRQFSNSRSEMNVSTLELGDSALYLCASSLISGGANEQFFGPGTRLTVL.

The chain is built from TRBV5-1 and TRBJ2-3; 15 positions agree with TRBD2. CDR1 SGHRS and CDR2 YFSETQ come from the germline V gene. The CDR3 contains 19 residues. V trimming: 4 bases; J trimming: 2 bases; junction bases outside the gene matches: 11. CDR3 loop: CASSAQGLAGGLFTDTQYF. Written as DNA, the CDR3 is TGCGCCAGCAGCGCCCAGGGACTAGCGGGGGGCCTTTTCACAGATACGCAGTATTTT.

The chain carries TRBV28 and TRBJ2-5, with 8 bases lining up with TRBD1. V lost 5 bases to trimming and J lost 7 bases; unmatched junction nucleotides: 18. Germline CDR1 MDHEN, CDR2 SYDVKM. The CDR3 has 17 residues. In DNA, the CDR3 is TGTGCCAGCAGTCCCCGACCGGGACAGGTGGTATTCGGGACCCAGTACTTC. It translates to CASSPRPGQVVFGTQYF.

This chain links TRBV28 with TRBJ2-2, with 9 bases matching TRBD1. The CDR3 runs 15 residues. CDR1 and CDR2 from the germline V gene are MDHEN and SYDVKM. With 3 bases clipped from V and 3 bases from J, the junction kept 2 bases outside the gene matches. CDR3: CASSLRDRDTGELFF. DNA for the CDR3: TGTGCCAGCAGTTTGAGGGACAGGGACACCGGGGAGCTGTTTTTT.

This chain connects TRBV29-1 to TRBJ2-7; D unresolved. V shed 0 bases and J shed 3 bases, with 3 bases lying between them. In germline, CDR1 is SQVTM, CDR2 ANQGSEA. CDR3 length: 11 residues. Here the CDR3 reads CSVEDNYEQYF. The CDR3 region has the DNA TGCAGCGTTGAAGACAACTACGAGCAGTACTTC.

The V call is TRBV9, the J call TRBJ2-7; D remains unclear. The CDR3 is made up of 13 amino acids. CDR1 and CDR2 (germline): SGDLS, YYNGEE. Trimming removed 0 bases from V and 6 bases from J, with 10 bases in between. For the CDR3, the DNA is TGTGCCAGCAGCGTAGGGCGCTTAGGCGAGCAGTACTTC. This gives the protein CASSVGRLGEQYF.

V and J are TRBV18 and TRBJ1-4; D uncertain. CDR1 KGHSH and CDR2 LQKENI come from the germline V gene. CDR3 length: 16 amino acids. Trimming stripped 1 base from V and 5 bases from J, with 14 bases between. The CDR3 reads CASSPRKTDLNEKLFF. In nucleotides, the CDR3 is TGTGCCAGCTCACCACGAAAGACGGATTTGAATGAAAAACTGTTTTTT.

V usage is TRBV30 and J usage is TRBJ1-2; D is uncertain. V lost 0 bases and J lost 4, with 15 bases in between. The germline V gene has CDR1 GTSNPN and CDR2 SVGIG (reference sequence). CDR3 length: 15 amino acids. As DNA, the CDR3 is TGTGCCTGGAGTGTACTCACTTCAGAGGGCTATGGCTACACCTTC. Translation: CAWSVLTSEGYGYTF.

This clonotype has only one observation. The chain combines TRBV20-1 with TRBJ1-6, with no clear D. V was cut by 0 bases and J by 0 bases, with 6 bases left in between. Per germline, CDR1 DFQATT and CDR2 SNEGSKA (reference sequence). The CDR3 sequence is 15 residues long. The CDR3 DNA is TGCAGTGCTAGAGACGGAAACTCCTATAATTCACCCCTCCACTTT. Encoded protein: CSARDGNSYNSPLHF.

Comments on this clonotype: An end of the junction does not agree with germline; a read error may underlie this. Here the CDR3 reads CASSQEQTGEGGHTF. The CDR3 DNA reads as TGCGCCAGCAGCCAAGAACAAACAGGGGAGGGTGGCCACACCTTC. The rearrangement uses TRBV4-1 and TRBJ1-2; 7 nucleotides align to TRBD1. Germline V lookup: CDR1 MGHRA, CDR2 YSYEKL. CDR3 length equals 15 residues.

This chain joins TRBV14 and TRBJ1-5, with a possible D match to TRBD1 (5 bases). This CDR3 spans 13 amino acids. The germline gives CDR1 SGHDN, CDR2 FVKESK. V lost 3 bases, J lost 6 bases, and 9 bases lay in between. The CDR3 DNA sequence: TGTGCCAGCAGCCAGTCAGGGAGTCAGCCCCAGCATTTT. Translating it yields CASSQSGSQPQHF.

The chain uses TRBV5-6 and TRBJ2-3; TRBD2 matches at 15 bases. V shed 4 bases, J shed 6 bases, and the junction held 3 bases outside the gene matches. CDR3 size: 15 residues. CDR1 is SGHDT, CDR2 YYEEEE, per germline. The CDR3 sequence is CASSPGTSGRDTQYF. CDR3 DNA sequence: TGTGCCAGCAGCCCAGGGACTAGCGGGAGGGATACGCAGTATTTT.

This rearrangement joins TRBV6-1 to TRBJ2-2, with D hard to call. Deletions cut 5 bases from V and 5 bases from J, with 6 bases between. The CDR3 extends over 12 amino acids. Germline CDR1 is MNHNS and CDR2 is SASEGT. CDR3 amino acids: CASSRGTGELFF. The CDR3 DNA reads as TGTGCCAGCAGTCGAGGAACCGGGGAGCTGTTTTTT.

The chain couples TRBV28 to TRBJ2-3, with 7 bases fitting TRBD1. Germline CDR1 reads MDHEN; CDR2 reads SYDVKM. J lost 0 bases, V lost 5 bases, and 8 bases had no gene match. This CDR3 is 16 amino acids long. CDR3: CASSLGTDRSTDTQYF. As DNA, the CDR3 is TGTGCCAGCAGTCTGGGGACAGATCGAAGCACAGATACGCAGTATTTT. Full variable domain (remainder filled in from reference TRBV28 and TRBJ2-3): DVKVTQSSRYLVKRTGEKVFLECVQDMDHENMFWYRQDPGLGLRLIYFSYDVKMKEKGDIPEGYSVSREKKERFSLILESASTNQTSMYLCASSLGTDRSTDTQYFGPGTRLTVL.

This chain joins TRBV4-1 and TRBJ2-7, with 9 bases fitting TRBD2. Unmatched junction bases numbered 4, after V lost 1 base and J lost 3 bases. Germline V gene sequence: CDR1 MGHRA, CDR2 YSYEKL. This CDR3 has 15 residues. CDR3 sequence reads: CASSQVASGNYEQYF. In DNA form, the CDR3 reads TGCGCCAGCAGCCAAGTAGCTAGCGGGAACTACGAGCAGTACTTC.

The CDR3 here is CASSWDRGDYEQYF. CDR3 nucleotide sequence: TGCGCCAGCAGCTGGGACAGGGGGGACTACGAGCAGTACTTC. The chain uses TRBV5-1 and TRBJ2-7; 11 bases agree with TRBD1. CDR1 is SGHRS, CDR2 YFSETQ, per germline. The V segment lost 3 bases and the J segment 3 bases; nucleotides outside the gene matches: 2. The CDR3 is made up of 14 amino acids.